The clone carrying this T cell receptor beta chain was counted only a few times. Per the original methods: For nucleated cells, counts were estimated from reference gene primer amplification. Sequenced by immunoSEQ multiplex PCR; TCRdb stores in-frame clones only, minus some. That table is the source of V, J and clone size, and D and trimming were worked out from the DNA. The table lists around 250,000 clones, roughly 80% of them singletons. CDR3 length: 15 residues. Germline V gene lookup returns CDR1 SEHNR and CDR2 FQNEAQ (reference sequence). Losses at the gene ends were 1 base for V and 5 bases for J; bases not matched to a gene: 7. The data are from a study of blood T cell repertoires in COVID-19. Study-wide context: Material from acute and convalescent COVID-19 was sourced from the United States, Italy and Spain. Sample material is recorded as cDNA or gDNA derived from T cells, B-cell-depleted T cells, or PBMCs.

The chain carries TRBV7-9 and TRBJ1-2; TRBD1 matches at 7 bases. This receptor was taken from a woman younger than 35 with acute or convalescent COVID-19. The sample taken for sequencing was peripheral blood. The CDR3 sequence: CASSLGTGTAYGYTF. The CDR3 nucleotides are TGTGCCAGCAGCTTAGGTACCGGGACAGCTTATGGCTACACCTTC.